One TCR beta chain is described in this entry. Its specificity is not known. The germline gives CDR1 GTSNPN, CDR2 SVGIG (reference sequence). The CDR3 sequence is 12 residues long. Deletions cut 4 bases from V and 6 bases from J, with 11 bases between. This sample's time point: week 47, end of study. Each vaccine dose was 300 ug of mutant IDH1 20-mer peptide, with topical imiquimod. Eight vaccine doses were administered to patients at weeks 1, 3, 5, 7, 11, 15, 19 and 23. New WHO grade 3 or 4 IDH1-mutant, ATRX-lost astrocytomas were present in all donors. This sample is part of a study of a mutant IDH1 vaccine in newly diagnosed glioma. Study findings and constraints: Vaccination induced immune responses in about 93% of patients.

This table comes from immunoSEQ multiplex PCR, and its TCRdb copy is limited to in-frame clones, with some not included. The table shows roughly 25,000 clones, with 82% occurring only once. Sample: PBMCs, taken from a glioma patient whose treatment included an IDH1 peptide vaccine. The source is a man between 40 and 49 years old with glioma. Some clones in this sample may be carry-over from other donors' samples. V and J are TRBV30 and TRBJ2-3, with D tentatively TRBD2 (5 bases). The CDR3 nucleotides are TGTGCCTGGACCCAGCGGCGGGATACGCAGTATTTT. Residues: CAWTQRRDTQYF.